This T cell receptor beta chain was recovered during a study of cytomegalovirus exposure and HLA in healthy donors. This CDR3 is built from 14 residues. V was clipped by 5 bases and J by 0 bases; unmatched bases: 4. Germline V CDR1 and CDR2: MNHEY, SMNVEV (reference sequence). On this clone itself: Its matching antigen is unknown.

Vbeta (60) and Jbeta (13) primers were used in the PCR. The repertoire was sequenced with immunoSEQ multiplex PCR; TCRdb's copy has only in-frame clones and lacks some. Of about 140,000 clones in the sample, under 90% are singletons; the top ten hold about 2.5%. Overall study findings and caveats: The authors excluded some V segments, including TRBV6-2 and TRBV6-3, as indistinguishable. There was a cluster of highly shared sequence variants that was likely a sequencing artifact. Across donors, sequencing depth was assumed by presence/absence analyses to be roughly uniform.

The receptor was isolated from a boy aged 2 to 10 in good health and CMV-seronegative. This rearrangement joins TRBV27 to TRBJ2-7, with 7 bases lining up with TRBD1. Sequenced material: PBMCs. CDR3 bases: TGTGCCAGCAGTCATGGGACAGACTCCTACGAGCAGTACTTC. Its protein product is CASSHGTDSYEQYF.